This T cell receptor beta chain was recorded in a study of shared clonotypes between healthy human individuals. The study's findings and limits: Tissues were not sampled, only blood, and their repertoires likely differ. How much donors shared clonotypes was expected to be affected by sequencing depth.

Participating donors were healthy, HIV-negative adults free of recent acute infections or vaccinations. Only in-frame clones appear in the TCRdb table, and some are missing; sequencing was by immunoSEQ multiplex PCR. The data show a few million clones, over 85% seen once. The CDR3 consists of 13 residues. Trimming cost V 7 bases and J 1 base, with 10 bases left between them. Germline-derived CDR1 and CDR2 are MNHEY and SVGAGI. Concerning this clone itself: The antigen remains unidentified.

This TCR came from a man aged 18-30 years in good health. Input material: naive CD4+ T cells sorted from blood. Subset indicated: CD45RA+ positively selected. The chain joins TRBV6-5 to TRBJ1-1; D gene uncertain. CDR3 amino acids: CASKPPGNTEAFF. CDR3 bases: TGTGCCAGCAAACCCCCGGGGAACACTGAAGCTTTCTTT.